A selection of T cell receptor beta chains follows, all from one sample in a study of T cell repertoires in cytomegalovirus infection. In TCRdb, the reads were re-called with MiXCR into one record per CDR3 protein. The repertoire holds 150,000 or so distinct CDR3 sequences, with 20% to 25% as singletons. These receptors have no known antigen. The sequences come from CD8+ T cells from cultured PBMCs, collected from culture after CMV antigen stimulation. All receptors come from a human donor in good health (CMV status not recorded). Some clones in this sample may be carry-over from other donors' samples. CDR3s include the opening cysteine and the closing phenylalanine or tryptophan. A D gene is named only where the DNA matches it firmly. Expanded clones get a size class; other rows say once, few or many, or leave the size out.

>TRBV6-5|.|TRBD2|TRBJ2-1
CASSQTRGNGNEQFF
TGTGCCAGCAGCCAGACGCGGGGGAATGGCAATGAGCAGTTCTTC
>TRBV6-2/TRBV6-3|few|.|TRBJ2-1
CASSYVAPVPNEQFF
TGTGCCAGCAGTTACGTGGCCCCCGTCCCCAATGAGCAGTTCTTC
>TRBV6-1|.|TRBD2|TRBJ2-2
CASSETSGGDTGELFF
TGTGCCAGCAGTGAAACGAGCGGGGGCGATACCGGGGAGCTGTTTTTT
>TRBV5-1|many|TRBD2|TRBJ2-5
CASSSTSAGSQETQYF
TGCGCCAGCAGCTCTACTAGCGCGGGGAGCCAAGAGACCCAGTACTTC
>TRBV7-9|.|.|TRBJ1-2
CASSLLPGAGYGYTF
TGTGCCAGCAGCTTACTCCCAGGGGCCGGCTATGGCTACACCTTC
>TRBV3-1|few|TRBD2|TRBJ2-7
CASSLQLAVPYEQYF
TGTGCCAGCAGCCTGCAGCTAGCGGTGCCCTACGAGCAGTACTTC
>TRBV7-2|few|.|TRBJ1-2
CASSLNYGYTF
TGTGCCAGCAGCCTTAACTATGGCTACACCTTC
>TRBV7-9|.|.|TRBJ2-1
CASRSPGESSYNEQFF
TGTGCCAGCAGGTCACCCGGGGAAAGCTCCTACAATGAGCAGTTCTTC
>TRBV9|few|.|TRBJ1-5
CASSERHSNQPQHF
TGTGCCAGCAGCGAACGACATAGCAATCAGCCCCAGCATTTT
>TRBV12-3/TRBV12-4|few|.|TRBJ1-2
CASSLGAAEANYGYTF
TGTGCCAGCAGTTTAGGGGCCGCTGAAGCTAACTATGGCTACACCTTC
>TRBV12-3/TRBV12-4|few|.|TRBJ2-3
CASNVQGKITDTQYF
TGTGCCAGCAACGTTCAGGGGAAGATCACAGATACGCAGTATTTT
>TRBV12-3/TRBV12-4|.|TRBD2|TRBJ2-1
CASSREGDVYNEQFF
TGTGCCAGCAGTCGGGAGGGGGACGTCTACAATGAGCAGTTCTTC
>TRBV7-8|.|.|TRBJ2-3
CASSLPGSTDTQYF
TGTGCCAGCTCCTTGCCGGGGAGCACAGATACGCAGTATTTT
>TRBV7-8|.|.|TRBJ2-7
CASSPGRDVKGEQYF
TGTGCCAGCAGCCCAGGAAGGGACGTGAAGGGCGAGCAGTACTTC
>TRBV25-1|.|.|TRBJ2-5
CASSEDRGKETQYF
TGTGCCAGCAGTGAGGATCGGGGGAAAGAGACCCAGTACTTC
>TRBV7-9|few|TRBD2|TRBJ2-1
CASSILAETYNEQFF
TGTGCCAGCAGCATTCTAGCGGAGACCTACAATGAGCAGTTCTTC
>TRBV19|few|.|TRBJ2-3
CASRPIWGSTDTQYF
TGTGCCAGTAGGCCGATTTGGGGGAGCACAGATACGCAGTATTTT
>TRBV7-9|.|.|TRBJ1-1
CASSLEGISGGTEAFF
TGTGCCAGCAGCTTAGAGGGAATCTCAGGTGGGACTGAAGCTTTCTTT
>TRBV12-3/TRBV12-4|.|.|TRBJ2-7
CASSFSDLYEQYF
TGTGCCAGCAGTTTTTCGGATCTTTACGAGCAGTACTTC
>TRBV4-1|.|TRBD1|TRBJ2-5
CASSQKQGEETQYF
TGCGCCAGCAGCCAAAAACAGGGGGAAGAGACCCAGTACTTC
>TRBV7-2|.|TRBD2|TRBJ2-7
CASSIQGTFGQRTSGGTSYEQYF
TGTGCCAGCAGCATCCAAGGGACATTTGGCCAGAGGACTAGCGGGGGAACCTCCTACGAGCAGTACTTC
>TRBV9|.|TRBD2|TRBJ2-1
CASSGLAGYNEQFF
TGTGCCAGCAGCGGACTAGCGGGATACAATGAGCAGTTCTTC
>TRBV7-2|few|TRBD1|TRBJ1-3
CASSSRTGRSGNTIYF
TGTGCCAGCAGCTCTCGGACAGGGAGGAGTGGAAACACCATATATTTT
>TRBV19|few|TRBD1|TRBJ1-2
CASSWGQANYGYTF
TGTGCCAGTAGCTGGGGACAGGCCAACTATGGCTACACCTTC
>TRBV7-2|.|.|TRBJ2-5
CASSLELAPETQYF
TGTGCCAGCAGCTTAGAACTAGCCCCAGAGACCCAGTACTTC
>TRBV11-2|few|.|TRBJ1-1
CASSLVAGSIEAFF
TGTGCCAGCAGCTTAGTTGCAGGGAGCATTGAAGCTTTCTTT
>TRBV7-9|.|TRBD1|TRBJ2-7
CASSPPRTGAYEQYF
TGTGCCAGCAGCCCACCCCGGACAGGGGCCTACGAGCAGTACTTC
>TRBV12-3/TRBV12-4|.|TRBD2|TRBJ2-1
CASRQGTSGAYNEQFF
TGTGCCAGCAGGCAAGGGACTAGCGGGGCCTACAATGAGCAGTTCTTC
>TRBV7-6|.|TRBD1|TRBJ2-7
CASSSRGQGHYEQYF
TGTGCCAGCAGCTCTCGTGGACAGGGCCACTACGAGCAGTACTTC
>TRBV7-9|few|.|TRBJ2-3
CASSFQGGVDTQYF
TGTGCCAGCAGCTTTCAGGGAGGAGTGGATACGCAGTATTTT
>TRBV7-9|.|.|TRBJ2-3
CASSLAVASDTQYF
TGTGCCAGCAGCTTAGCGGTTGCTTCAGATACGCAGTATTTT
>TRBV6-8|few|.|TRBJ2-1
CARQGLIHDEQFF
TGTGCCAGACAAGGACTCATACACGATGAGCAGTTCTTC
>TRBV7-6|.|.|TRBJ2-1
CASSLGYTSRNNEQFF
TGTGCCAGCAGCTTAGGGTACACTAGCCGAAACAATGAGCAGTTCTTC
>TRBV7-2|few|.|TRBJ1-3
CASSKPSGPGNTIYF
TGTGCCAGCAGCAAGCCATCGGGCCCTGGAAACACCATATATTTT
>TRBV29-1|few|.|TRBJ2-2
CSVARDLPTGELFF
TGCAGCGTCGCGCGGGACTTACCCACCGGGGAGCTGTTTTTT
>TRBV12-3/TRBV12-4|few|TRBD1|TRBJ2-5
CASSGRDRGLQTQYF
TGTGCCAGCAGTGGCCGGGACAGGGGGTTGCAGACCCAGTACTTC
>TRBV7-2|few|.|TRBJ2-4
CASSSGGLPGIQYF
TGTGCCAGCAGCTCAGGCGGCCTTCCAGGGATTCAGTACTTC
>TRBV5-4|few|.|TRBJ1-1
CASSLGSGVATEAFF
TGTGCCAGCAGCTTGGGATCGGGGGTGGCCACTGAAGCTTTCTTT
>TRBV10-3|.|.|TRBJ1-1
CAISEGRLNTEAFF
TGTGCCATCAGTGAAGGCAGATTGAACACTGAAGCTTTCTTT
>TRBV7-2|.|TRBD1|TRBJ2-1
CASSTGTGANEQFF
TGTGCCAGCAGCACCGGGACAGGGGCTAATGAGCAGTTCTTC
>TRBV12-3/TRBV12-4|.|.|TRBJ1-2
CASHPGEGRSYTF
TGTGCCTCCCACCCAGGCGAAGGCAGGAGCTACACCTTC
>TRBV7-8|once|.|TRBJ1-5
CASSWTPNPHQPQHF
TGTGCCAGCAGTTGGACTCCTAACCCCCATCAGCCCCAGCATTTT
>TRBV10-3|.|TRBD2|TRBJ2-1
CAISELWTSGGFTYNEQFF
TGTGCCATCAGTGAGCTATGGACTAGCGGGGGGTTTACCTACAATGAGCAGTTCTTC
>TRBV7-9|.|.|TRBJ2-1
CASSPGRDEQFF
TGTGCCAGCAGCCCCGGAAGAGATGAGCAGTTCTTC
>TRBV7-8|once|.|TRBJ1-1
CASSPLGSGESTEAFF
TGTGCCAGCAGCCCACTAGGGAGTGGGGAGTCCACTGAAGCTTTCTTT
>TRBV12-3/TRBV12-4|many|.|TRBJ2-1
CASSLLGYHYNEQFF
TGTGCCAGCAGTTTATTGGGCTACCACTACAATGAGCAGTTCTTC
>TRBV7-9|few|.|TRBJ2-7
CASSLGDINYEQYF
TGTGCCAGCAGCTTAGGGGACATAAACTACGAGCAGTACTTC
>TRBV28|few|.|TRBJ2-7
CASGLRARNYEQYF
TGTGCCAGCGGTCTCAGGGCTAGGAACTACGAGCAGTACTTC
>TRBV27|many|.|TRBJ1-5
CASSLSSGGNQPQHF
TGTGCCAGCAGTTTATCAAGCGGAGGCAATCAGCCCCAGCATTTT
>TRBV12-3/TRBV12-4|.|TRBD1|TRBJ1-5
CASHPGGFLGVRGNQPQHF
TGTGCCAGCCACCCAGGGGGCTTTTTGGGTGTTAGAGGCAATCAGCCCCAGCATTTT
>TRBV19|few|.|TRBJ1-2
CASSRDILTSYGYTF
TGTGCCAGTAGTCGGGACATACTGACCTCCTATGGCTACACCTTC
>TRBV28|.|TRBD2|TRBJ2-1
CASTNGGGDSYNEQFF
TGTGCCAGCACCAACGGGGGGGGCGACTCCTACAATGAGCAGTTCTTC
>TRBV6-2/TRBV6-3|.|.|TRBJ2-7
CASSSGPLSNEQYF
TGTGCCAGCAGTAGCGGGCCGCTAAGCAACGAGCAGTACTTC
>TRBV5-6|.|TRBD1|TRBJ2-7
CASSIGTGGYEQYF
TGTGCCAGCAGCATCGGGACAGGGGGCTACGAGCAGTACTTC
>TRBV4-2|.|.|TRBJ2-7
CASSQEAQGPYEQYF
TGTGCCAGCAGCCAAGAGGCCCAGGGTCCCTACGAGCAGTACTTC
>TRBV7-9|.|TRBD1|TRBJ2-5
CASSFRDRSYQETQYF
TGTGCCAGCAGCTTTCGGGACAGGAGTTACCAAGAGACCCAGTACTTC
>TRBV7-2|.|.|TRBJ1-4
CASSLMGDEKLFF
TGTGCCAGCAGCTTAATGGGCGATGAAAAACTGTTTTTT